This TCR beta chain is from a study of blood T cells in healthy people across ages. Findings of the study overall: Samples with more naive T cells showed higher observed beta diversity.

Donors were healthy Caucasian individuals from Russia aged about 6 to 90. The authors drew 8.5 to 10 milliliters of peripheral blood from each donor. Looked up from germline, CDR1 is MNHEY and CDR2 is SMNVEV (reference sequence). Deletions cut 5 bases from V and 0 bases from J, with 20 bases between. The CDR3 is 19 amino acids. It was with a sample-barcoded 5' primer and a J-beta primer mix that a second PCR of roughly 6 to 12 cycles was run. The authors tagged each cDNA molecule using a template-switch adaptor with 12 random nucleotides. In TCRdb, the 5' RACE reads were re-called with MiXCR into one record per CDR3 protein. The data hold about 580,000 distinct CDR3 sequences, with 40% to 55% observed a single time. As concerns this clonotype: Its antigen is not known.

The TCR was taken from a man older than 75 in good health. Sequencing used blood. This chain uses TRBV27 with TRBJ2-6; D is tentatively TRBD1 or TRBD2 (5 bases each). The CDR3 DNA follows: TGTGCCAGCAGTGGGGCAGGCGGTTTCGGGAACTCTGGGGCCAACGTCCTGACTTTC. Translation: CASSGAGGFGNSGANVLTF.